The entry below describes one TCR beta chain. Antigen unknown. The ends were cut back, 5 bases at V and 4 bases at J, with 11 bases in the middle. The CDR3 loop spans 14 amino acids. Germline assignment: CDR1 MNHEY and CDR2 SVGAGI. Assay used: immunoSEQ multiplex PCR; TCRdb lists only in-frame clones, some missing. The table shows 100,000 or so clones, with about 85% occurring only once. This sample is part of a study of T cell responses to AZD1222 COVID-19 vaccine. Overall study results and limits: Following two doses of AZD1222, Spike-specific TCR breadth and depth rose. Nearly half of spike-specific TCRs reportedly target unmutated variant regions. Sampling captured repertoires only after the peak T cell response.

The TCR comes from an adult in good health. The sample in question was peripheral blood, obtained on day 0 of AZD1222 vaccination. The V gene is TRBV6-5, the J gene TRBJ2-2; D unclear. As DNA, the CDR3 is TGTGCCAGCAGTACCGTGGCCGGCACCGGGGAGCTGTTTTTT. Residues: CASSTVAGTGELFF.